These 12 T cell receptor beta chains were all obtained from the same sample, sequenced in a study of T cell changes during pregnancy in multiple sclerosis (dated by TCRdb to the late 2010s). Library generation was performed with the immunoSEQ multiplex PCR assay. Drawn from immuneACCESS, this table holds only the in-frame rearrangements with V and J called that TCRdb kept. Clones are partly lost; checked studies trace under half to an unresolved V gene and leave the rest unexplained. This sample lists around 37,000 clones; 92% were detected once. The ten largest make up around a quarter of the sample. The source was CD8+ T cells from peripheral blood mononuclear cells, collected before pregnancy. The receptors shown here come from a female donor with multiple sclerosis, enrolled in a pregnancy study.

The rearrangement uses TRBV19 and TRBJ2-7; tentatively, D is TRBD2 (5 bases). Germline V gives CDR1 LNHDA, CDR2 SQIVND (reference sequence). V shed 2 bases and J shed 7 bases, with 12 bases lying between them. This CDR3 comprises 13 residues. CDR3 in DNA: TGTGCCAGTAGTATACTAGCATCGGCTGAGCAGTACTTC. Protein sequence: CASSILASAEQYF.

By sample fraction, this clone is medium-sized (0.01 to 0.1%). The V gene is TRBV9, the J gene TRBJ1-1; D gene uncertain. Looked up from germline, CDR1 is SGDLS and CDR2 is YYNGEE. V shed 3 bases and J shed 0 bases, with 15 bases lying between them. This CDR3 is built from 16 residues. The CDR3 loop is CASSAYSNMLNTEAFF. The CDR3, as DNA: TGTGCCAGCAGCGCTTATTCGAACATGCTGAACACTGAAGCTTTCTTT.

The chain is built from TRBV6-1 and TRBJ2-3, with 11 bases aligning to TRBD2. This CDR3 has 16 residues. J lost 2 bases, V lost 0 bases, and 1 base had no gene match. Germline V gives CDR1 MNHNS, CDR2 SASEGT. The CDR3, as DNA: TGTGCCAGCAGTGAAGCTAGCGGGGGGGCCACAGATACGCAGTATTTT. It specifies CASSEASGGATDTQYF.

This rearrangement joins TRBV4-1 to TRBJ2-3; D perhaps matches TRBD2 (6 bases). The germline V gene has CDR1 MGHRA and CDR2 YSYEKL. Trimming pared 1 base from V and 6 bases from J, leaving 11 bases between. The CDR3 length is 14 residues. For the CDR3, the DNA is TGCGCCAGCAGCCAAGGGGAGGCCTCGGATACGCAGTATTTT. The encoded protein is CASSQGEASDTQYF.

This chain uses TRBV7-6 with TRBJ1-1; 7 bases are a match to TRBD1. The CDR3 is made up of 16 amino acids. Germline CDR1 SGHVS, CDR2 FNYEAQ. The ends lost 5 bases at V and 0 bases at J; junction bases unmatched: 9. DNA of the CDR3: TGTGCCAGCAGCCCCTCCCAGGGGGGTCTGAACACTGAAGCTTTCTTT. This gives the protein CASSPSQGGLNTEAFF.

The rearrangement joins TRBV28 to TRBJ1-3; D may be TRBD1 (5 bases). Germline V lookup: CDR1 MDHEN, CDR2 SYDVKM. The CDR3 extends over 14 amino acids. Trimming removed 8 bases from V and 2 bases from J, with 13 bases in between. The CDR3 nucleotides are TGTGCCAGCTGGGGGGGTGTCCCTGGAAACACCATATATTTT. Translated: CASWGGVPGNTIYF.

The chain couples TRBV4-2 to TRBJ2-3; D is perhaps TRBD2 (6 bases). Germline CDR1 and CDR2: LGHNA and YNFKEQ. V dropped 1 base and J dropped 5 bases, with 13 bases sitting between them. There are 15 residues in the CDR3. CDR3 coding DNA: TGTGCCAGCAGCCAAGCACTAGCCTCTAGAGATACGCAGTATTTT. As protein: CASSQALASRDTQYF.

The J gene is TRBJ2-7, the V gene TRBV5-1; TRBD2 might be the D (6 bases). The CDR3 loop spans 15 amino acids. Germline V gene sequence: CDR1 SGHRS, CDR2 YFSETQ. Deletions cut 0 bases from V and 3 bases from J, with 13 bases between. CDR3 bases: TGCGCCAGCAGCTTGGTGGCGGGAAAGGACTACGAGCAGTACTTC. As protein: CASSLVAGKDYEQYF.

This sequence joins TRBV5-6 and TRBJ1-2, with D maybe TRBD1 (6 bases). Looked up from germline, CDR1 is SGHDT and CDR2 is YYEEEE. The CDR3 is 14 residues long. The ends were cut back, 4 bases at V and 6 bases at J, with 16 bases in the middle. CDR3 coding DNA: TGTGCCAGCAGCACTCGGACAGACGAGAATGGCTACACCTTC. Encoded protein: CASSTRTDENGYTF. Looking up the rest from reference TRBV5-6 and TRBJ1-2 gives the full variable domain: DAGVTQSPTHLIKTRGQQVTLRCSPKSGHDTVSWYQQALGQGPQFIFQYYEEEERQRGNFPDRFSGHQFPNYSSELNVNALLLGDSALYLCASSTRTDENGYTFGSGTRLTVV.

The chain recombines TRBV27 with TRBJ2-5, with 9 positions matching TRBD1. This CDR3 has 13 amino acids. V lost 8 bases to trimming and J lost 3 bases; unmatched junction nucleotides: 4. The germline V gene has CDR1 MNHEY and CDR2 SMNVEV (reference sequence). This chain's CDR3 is CASGWTGEETQYF. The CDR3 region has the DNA TGTGCCAGCGGTTGGACAGGGGAAGAGACCCAGTACTTC.

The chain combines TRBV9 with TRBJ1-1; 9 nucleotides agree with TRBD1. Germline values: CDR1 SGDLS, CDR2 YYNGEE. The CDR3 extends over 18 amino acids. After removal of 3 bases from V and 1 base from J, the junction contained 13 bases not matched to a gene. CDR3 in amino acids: CASSAHLFSTGGNTEAFF. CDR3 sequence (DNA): TGTGCCAGCAGCGCCCACCTTTTCTCGACAGGGGGGAACACTGAAGCTTTCTTT.

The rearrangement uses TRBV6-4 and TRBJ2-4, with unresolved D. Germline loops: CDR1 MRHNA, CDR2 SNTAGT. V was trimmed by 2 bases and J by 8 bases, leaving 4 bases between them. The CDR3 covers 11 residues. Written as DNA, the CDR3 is TGTGCCAGCAGTGACACGGACATTCAGTACTTC. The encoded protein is CASSDTDIQYF.